This section outlines one TCR beta chain sequence together with its context. This sample is part of a study of healthy donors' naive CD4 and CD8 T cells. This CDR3 contains 15 residues. The V and J ends lost 7 bases and 6 bases, in that order; junction bases with no gene match: 11. From germline, CDR1 is SNHLY and CDR2 FYNNEI. Starting from roughly 0.55 ug of total RNA, TCR libraries were made with linear amplification. TCRdb reprocessed the reads with MiXCR, giving one entry per CDR3 protein. Seen here are about 200,000 distinct CDR3 sequences, 65% to 75% observed once, and the top ten hold less than 2.5%. Naive CD4+ cells were sorted as CD4+CD8-CD45RO-CD45RA+; naive CD8+ as CD8+CD4-CD45RA+CD27bright.

The sequenced material came from naive CD4+ and CD8+ T cells sorted from blood, pooled from several donors. The clonotype was recovered from a pool of human donors in good health; the sample pools cells from several healthy donors. This rearrangement joins TRBV2 to TRBJ2-2; 7 bases align to TRBD2. CDR3 nucleotides: TGTGCCAGCACCGAACGGGGAGGGACCCCCGGGGAGCTGTTTTTT. Its protein product is CASTERGGTPGELFF.